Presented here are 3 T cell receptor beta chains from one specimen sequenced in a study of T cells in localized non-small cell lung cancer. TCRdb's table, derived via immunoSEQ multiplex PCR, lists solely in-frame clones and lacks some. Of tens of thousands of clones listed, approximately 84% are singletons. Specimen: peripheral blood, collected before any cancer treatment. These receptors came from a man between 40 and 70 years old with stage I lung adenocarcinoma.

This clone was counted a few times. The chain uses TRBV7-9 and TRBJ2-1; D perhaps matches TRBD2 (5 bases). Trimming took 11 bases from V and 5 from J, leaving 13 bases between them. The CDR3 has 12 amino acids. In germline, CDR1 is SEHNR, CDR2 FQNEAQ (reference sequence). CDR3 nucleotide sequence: TGTGCCGCCACCACTAGGGACAATGAGCAGTTCTTC. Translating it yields CAATTRDNEQFF.

The CDR3: CASRQGRNQPQHF. The DNA of the CDR3 is TGTGCCAGCAGACAGGGCCGCAATCAGCCCCAGCATTTT. This chain links TRBV27 with TRBJ1-5; a possible D gene is TRBD1 (6 bases). CDR3 length: 13 amino acids. V was clipped by 6 bases and J by 2 bases, with 8 bases between them. From germline, CDR1 is MNHEY and CDR2 SMNVEV (reference sequence).

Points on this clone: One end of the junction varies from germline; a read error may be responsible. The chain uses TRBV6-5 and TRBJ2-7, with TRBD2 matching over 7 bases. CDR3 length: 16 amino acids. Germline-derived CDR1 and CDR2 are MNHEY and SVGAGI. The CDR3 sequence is CASSYSASGSSYEQHF. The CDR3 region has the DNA TGTGCCAGCAGTTACTCAGCTAGCGGTAGCTCCTACGAGCAGCACTTC.